This TCR beta chain was sequenced during a study of control samples from healthy donors and cancer patients. Sequencing used immunoSEQ multiplex PCR; TCRdb keeps in-frame clones, though not all of them. This table holds 100,000 to 150,000 clones, 75% to 95% found once. The CDR3 has 14 amino acids. Germline lookup yields CDR1 MNHEY and CDR2 SMNVEV (reference sequence). Trimming removed 5 bases from V and 2 bases from J; junction bases left unmatched: 3. The V call is TRBV27, the J call TRBJ1-2; TRBD1 agrees at 9 bases. The TCR sequence derives from a man aged 40-55 years in good health. The sample consisted of blood. The chain's CDR3 is CASSPGTGNYGYTF. The CDR3 bases are TGTGCCAGCAGTCCGGGGACAGGGAACTATGGCTACACCTTC.